The present T cell receptor (beta chain) was sequenced within a study of blood T cell repertoires in COVID-19. Study in general: Material from acute and convalescent COVID-19 was sourced from the United States, Italy and Spain.

Participant age was roughly 18 to 95 years, and participants resided in about two dozen US areas. Participants were placed into cohorts based on the clinical history they reported. Original processing notes: Reference gene primer amplification yielded estimated nucleated cell counts. Measured with immunoSEQ multiplex PCR; TCRdb has only the in-frame clones, and not every one. V, J and clone size are taken as reported in that table, and D and trimming were inferred from the DNA itself. The sample consists of 200,000 to 300,000 clones, around 86% of them appearing once. This TCR was recovered from a woman aged 40 to 50 with acute COVID-19. Sequenced material: PBMCs or T cells enriched from blood (not recorded which).

CDR3 sequence (DNA): TGTGCCAGCAGCTTAGGGGACAGGGGAAATCAGCCCCAGCATTTT. Protein product: CASSLGDRGNQPQHF. The gene calls are TRBV7-9 and TRBJ1-5; 10 bases fit TRBD1. Germline V CDR1 and CDR2: SEHNR, FQNEAQ (reference sequence). V was clipped by 1 base and J by 4 bases; unmatched bases: 1. This CDR3 is built from 15 residues.